Following are 12 T cell receptor beta chains from one sample sequenced in a study of CD8 T cells in ankylosing spondylitis. Each CDR3 protein gets one entry after TCRdb re-called the 5' RACE reads with MiXCR. The sample records fewer than 550,000 distinct CDR3 sequences, about 5.4% being singletons. The antigens these receptors bind are not known. Study results and caveats: Among TCR beta sequences, a motif of under ten highly homologous variants appeared characteristic of ankylosing spondylitis blood.

The specimen was blood, either unsorted or a sorted T cell fraction (not recorded which). Source of these receptors: a male donor with ankylosing spondylitis.

This clonotype was seen a handful of times. The chain recombines TRBV18 with TRBJ2-7; D gene ambiguous. V gave up 6 bases and J gave up 2 bases, with 11 bases separating them. The CDR3 has 13 residues. CDR1 is KGHSH and CDR2 is LQKENI in the germline V gene. This chain's CDR3 is CASSLNRPYEQYF. CDR3 in DNA: TGTGCCAGCTCCCTAAACCGCCCCTACGAGCAGTACTTC.

This clonotype was seen many times. This rearrangement joins TRBV9 to TRBJ1-2; 7 nucleotides match TRBD1. The CDR3 is 14 amino acids. Germline V lookup: CDR1 SGDLS, CDR2 YYNGEE. The J segment lost 8 bases and the V segment lost 0 bases, leaving 7 bases of the junction unmatched. The CDR3 loop reads CASSVDKGGLGYTF. The CDR3 DNA reads TGTGCCAGCAGCGTAGATAAAGGGGGCCTAGGCTACACCTTC.

This clonotype has a count of ten or more. The chain is built from TRBV12-3 or TRBV12-4 and TRBJ1-2; D is possibly TRBD1 (5 bases). V was cut by 6 bases and J by 3 bases, with 14 bases left in between. The length of the CDR3 is 14 residues. CDR3 region: CASRHRSRDYGYTF. In DNA form, the CDR3 reads TGTGCCAGCAGACACAGGTCGCGGGACTATGGCTACACCTTC.

This clonotype was seen many times. This sequence joins TRBV6-2 or TRBV6-3 and TRBJ1-2; no firm D call. Germline assignment: CDR1 MNHEY and CDR2 SVGEGT. The CDR3 extends over 14 amino acids. Trimming shortened V by 5 bases and J by 2 bases, and 12 bases separated the two germline ends. The CDR3 bases are TGTGCCAGCAGTCAGCGTTCCTTCAACTATGGCTACACCTTC. It codes for CASSQRSFNYGYTF.

The table lists this clonotype with many counts. One end of the junction does not line up with germline, which may come from a read error. J is TRBJ2-5 and V is TRBV7-7; D is undetermined. Germline CDR1 SSHAT, CDR2 FNYEAQ (reference sequence). The CDR3 contains 13 residues. The CDR3: CASSLGNSETQYF. The CDR3 nucleotides read TGTGCTAGCAGCTTAGGGAACAGCGAGACCCAGTACTTC.

This clonotype was detected many times. The gene calls are TRBV10-3 and TRBJ2-1; TRBD2 aligns across 8 bases. This CDR3 is 13 amino acids long. CDR1 is ENHRY, CDR2 SYGVKD, per germline. The trim removed 10 bases at V and 4 bases at J, leaving 6 bases unmatched. The CDR3 nucleotides are TGTGCCACCAGCGGGGGTGCTTACAATGAGCAGTTCTTC. Protein sequence: CATSGGAYNEQFF.

This clonotype was recorded a few times. The rearrangement uses TRBV5-1 and TRBJ2-7, with D perhaps matching TRBD1 or TRBD2 (6 bases each). Trimming took off 3 bases at V and 6 bases at J, with 19 bases between the two ends. The CDR3 has 15 amino acids. Germline CDR1 reads SGHRS; CDR2 reads YFSETQ. The CDR3 region has the DNA TGCGCCAGCAGCTGGGGGCGGGACGGCGGGTCCGAGCAGTACTTC. It yields the protein CASSWGRDGGSEQYF.

This clonotype was detected many times. The chain joins TRBV5-1 to TRBJ2-1; 10 nucleotides line up with TRBD1. V gave up 4 bases and J gave up 2 bases; unmatched junction bases: 3. This CDR3 region has 15 residues. Germline CDR1 is SGHRS and CDR2 is YFSETQ. The CDR3: CASSGGQGTYNEQFF. The CDR3 coding sequence is TGCGCCAGCAGCGGGGGACAGGGGACCTACAATGAGCAGTTCTTC.

This clonotype was seen repeatedly, ten times or more. This sequence joins TRBV7-9 and TRBJ1-1; 8 bases match TRBD1. Germline CDR1 SEHNR, CDR2 FQNEAQ (reference sequence). V trimming: 3 bases; J trimming: 6 bases; junction bases outside the gene matches: 6. This CDR3 is 14 amino acids long. The CDR3 sequence is CASSFGTGIPEAFF. For the CDR3, the DNA is TGTGCCAGCAGCTTCGGGACAGGCATTCCTGAAGCTTTCTTT.

There are many counts of this clonotype. This chain uses TRBV6-1 with TRBJ1-1; the D gene is possibly TRBD1 (5 bases). The CDR3 totals 15 residues. Per the germline V gene, CDR1 is MNHNS and CDR2 is SASEGT. The V and J ends lost 6 bases and 4 bases respectively, with 18 bases between them. The CDR3 region has the DNA TGTGCCAGCAGCAGACAGAACTTCAGGAGCACTGAAGCTTTCTTT. Residues: CASSRQNFRSTEAFF.

This clonotype was picked up many times. The gene calls are TRBV24-1 and TRBJ2-7, with 7 bases identical to TRBD1. CDR3 length: 14 residues. Germline V gene lookup returns CDR1 KGHDR and CDR2 SFDVKD. V shed 4 bases, J shed 3 bases, and the junction held 5 bases outside the gene matches. The CDR3 region has the DNA TGTGCCACCAGTGACCCGGACAGGTACTACGAGCAGTACTTC. Its translation is CATSDPDRYYEQYF.

This sequence joins TRBV7-8 and TRBJ2-5, with unresolved D. This CDR3 is built from 12 residues. V was shortened by 8 bases and J by 3 bases, with 10 bases between the two germline ends. Germline-derived CDR1 and CDR2 are SGHVS and FQNEAQ. The CDR3 nucleotides are TGTGCCAGCTGGGCAGATGAAGAGACCCAGTACTTC. It codes for CASWADEETQYF.